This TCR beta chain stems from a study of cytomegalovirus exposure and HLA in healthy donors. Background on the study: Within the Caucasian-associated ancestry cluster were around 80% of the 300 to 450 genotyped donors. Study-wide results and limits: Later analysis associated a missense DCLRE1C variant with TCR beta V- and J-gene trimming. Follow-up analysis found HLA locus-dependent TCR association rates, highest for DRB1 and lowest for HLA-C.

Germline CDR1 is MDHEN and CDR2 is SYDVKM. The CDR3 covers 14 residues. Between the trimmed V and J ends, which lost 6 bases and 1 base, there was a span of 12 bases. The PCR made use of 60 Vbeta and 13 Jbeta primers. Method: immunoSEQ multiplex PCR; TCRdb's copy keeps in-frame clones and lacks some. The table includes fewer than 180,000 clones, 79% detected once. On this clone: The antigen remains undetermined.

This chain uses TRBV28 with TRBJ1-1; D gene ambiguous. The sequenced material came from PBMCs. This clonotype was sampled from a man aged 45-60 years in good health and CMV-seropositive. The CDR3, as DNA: TGTGCCAGCAGCAGGCCAAACGGGAACACTGAAGCTTTCTTT. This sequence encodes CASSRPNGNTEAFF.